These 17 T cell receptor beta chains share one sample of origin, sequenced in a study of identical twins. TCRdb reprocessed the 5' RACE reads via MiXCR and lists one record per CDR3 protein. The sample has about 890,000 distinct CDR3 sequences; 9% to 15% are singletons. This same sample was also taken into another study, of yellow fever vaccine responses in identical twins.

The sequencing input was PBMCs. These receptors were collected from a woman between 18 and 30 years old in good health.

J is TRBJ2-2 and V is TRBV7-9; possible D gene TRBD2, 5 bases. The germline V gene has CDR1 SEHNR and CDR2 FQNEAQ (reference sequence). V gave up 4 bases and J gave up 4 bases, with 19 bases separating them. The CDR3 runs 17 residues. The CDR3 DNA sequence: TGTGCCAGCAGCTCAGCGGTTGACCCCGCGGCCACCGGGGAGCTGTTTTTT. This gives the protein CASSSAVDPAATGELFF.

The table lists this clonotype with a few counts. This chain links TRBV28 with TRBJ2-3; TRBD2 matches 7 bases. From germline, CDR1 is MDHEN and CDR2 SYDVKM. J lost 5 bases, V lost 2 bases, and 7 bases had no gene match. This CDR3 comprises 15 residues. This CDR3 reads CASSLIAGVGDTQYF. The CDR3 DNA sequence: TGTGCCAGCAGTTTAATTGCGGGAGTGGGAGATACGCAGTATTTT.

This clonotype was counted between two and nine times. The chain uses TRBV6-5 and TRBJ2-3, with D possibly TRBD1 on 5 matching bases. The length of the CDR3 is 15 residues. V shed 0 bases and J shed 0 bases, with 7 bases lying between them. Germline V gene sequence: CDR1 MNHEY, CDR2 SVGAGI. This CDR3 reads CASSYSGASTDTQYF. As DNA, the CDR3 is TGTGCCAGCAGTTACTCAGGGGCGAGCACAGATACGCAGTATTTT.

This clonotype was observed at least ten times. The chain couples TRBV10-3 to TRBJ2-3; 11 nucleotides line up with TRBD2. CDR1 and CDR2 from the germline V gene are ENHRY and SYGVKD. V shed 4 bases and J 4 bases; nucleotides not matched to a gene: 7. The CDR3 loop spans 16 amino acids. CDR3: CAISGTSGGFADTQYF. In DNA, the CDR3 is TGTGCCATCAGTGGTACTAGCGGGGGATTCGCAGATACGCAGTATTTT.

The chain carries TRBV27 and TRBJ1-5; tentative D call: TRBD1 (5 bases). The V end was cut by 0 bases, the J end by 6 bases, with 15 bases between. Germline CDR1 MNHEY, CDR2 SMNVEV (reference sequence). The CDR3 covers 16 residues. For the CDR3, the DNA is TGTGCCAGCAGTTTATCTCTACTTCCGAGGGGTCAGCCCCAGCATTTT. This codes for CASSLSLLPRGQPQHF.

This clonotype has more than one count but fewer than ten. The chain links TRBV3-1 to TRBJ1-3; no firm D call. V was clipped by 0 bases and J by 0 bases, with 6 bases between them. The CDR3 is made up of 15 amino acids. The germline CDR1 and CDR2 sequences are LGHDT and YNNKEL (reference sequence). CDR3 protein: CASSQDTVSGNTIYF. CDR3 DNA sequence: TGTGCCAGCAGCCAAGATACGGTCTCTGGAAACACCATATATTTT. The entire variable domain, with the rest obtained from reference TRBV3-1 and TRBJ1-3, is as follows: DTAVSQTPKYLVTQMGNDKSIKCEQNLGHDTMYWYKQDSKKFLKIMFSYNNKELIINETVPNRFSPKSPDKAHLNLHINSLELGDSAVYFCASSQDTVSGNTIYFGEGSWLTVV.

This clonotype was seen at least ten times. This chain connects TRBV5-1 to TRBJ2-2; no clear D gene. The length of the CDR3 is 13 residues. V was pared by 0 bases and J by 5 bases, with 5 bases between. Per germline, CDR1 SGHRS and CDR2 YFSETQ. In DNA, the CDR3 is TGCGCCAGCAGCTTGGGCAAAACCGGGGAGCTGTTTTTT. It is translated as CASSLGKTGELFF.

The CDR3 DNA is TGCGCCAGCAGCCCCGACGGACAGGGGAGAACTGAAGCTTTCTTT. The encoded protein is CASSPDGQGRTEAFF. The chain joins TRBV5-1 to TRBJ1-1, with 9 bases matching TRBD1. J gave up 5 bases and V 4 bases, and 9 bases lay outside the gene matches. This CDR3 spans 15 amino acids. Germline CDR1 is SGHRS and CDR2 is YFSETQ.

The CDR3 reads CASSISQDVADTQYF. CDR3 coding DNA: TGTGCCAGTAGTATTAGTCAAGACGTGGCAGATACGCAGTATTTT. J is TRBJ2-3 and V is TRBV19, with D hard to call. The germline gives CDR1 LNHDA, CDR2 SQIVND (reference sequence). V was trimmed by 3 bases and J by 4 bases, leaving 14 bases between them. This CDR3 region has 15 residues.

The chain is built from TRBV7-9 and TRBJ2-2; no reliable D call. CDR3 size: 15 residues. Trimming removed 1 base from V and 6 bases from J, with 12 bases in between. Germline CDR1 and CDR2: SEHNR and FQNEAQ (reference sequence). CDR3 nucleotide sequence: TGTGCCAGCAGCTTAGGAATGAAGATCGCCGGGGAGCTGTTTTTT. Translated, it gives CASSLGMKIAGELFF.

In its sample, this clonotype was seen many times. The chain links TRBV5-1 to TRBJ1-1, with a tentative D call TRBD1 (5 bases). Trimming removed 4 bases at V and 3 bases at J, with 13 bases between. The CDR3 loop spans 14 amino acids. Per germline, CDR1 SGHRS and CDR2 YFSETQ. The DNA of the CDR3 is TGCGCCAGCAGCGGAGGGGTGGCGGACACTGAAGCTTTCTTT. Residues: CASSGGVADTEAFF.

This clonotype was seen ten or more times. CDR3 in DNA: TGCAGTGCTAGAGAGCCGCTACGGGAGGGATATGGCTACACCTTC. Translated: CSAREPLREGYGYTF. The rearrangement joins TRBV20-1 to TRBJ1-2; D is uncertain. This CDR3 contains 15 residues. CDR1 is DFQATT and CDR2 is SNEGSKA in the germline V gene (reference sequence). V lost 0 bases and J lost 5, with 16 bases in between.

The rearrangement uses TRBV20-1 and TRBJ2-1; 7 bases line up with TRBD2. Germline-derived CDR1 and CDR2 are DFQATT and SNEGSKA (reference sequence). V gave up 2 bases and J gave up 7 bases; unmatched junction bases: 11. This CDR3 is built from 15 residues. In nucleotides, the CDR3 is TGCAGTGCTAGACCCGGGGGAGGGCCTGGGAATGAGCAGTTCTTC. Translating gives CSARPGGGPGNEQFF.

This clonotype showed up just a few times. Written as DNA, the CDR3 is TGTGCCATCAGTGGCGGGGGGGCCTTTAATGAGCAGTTCTTC. As protein: CAISGGGAFNEQFF. The chain uses TRBV10-3 and TRBJ2-1, with 9 bases matching TRBD2. J lost 7 bases, V lost 4 bases, and 5 bases had no gene match. The CDR3 is 14 residues long. Germline-derived CDR1 and CDR2 are ENHRY and SYGVKD.

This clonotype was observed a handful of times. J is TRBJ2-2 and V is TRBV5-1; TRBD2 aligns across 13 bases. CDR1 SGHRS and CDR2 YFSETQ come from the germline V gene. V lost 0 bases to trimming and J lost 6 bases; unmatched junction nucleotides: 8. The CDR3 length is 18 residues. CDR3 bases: TGCGCCAGCAGCTTGGGAGCTGGACTAGCGGGAGTCCCCGGGGAGCTGTTTTTT. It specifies CASSLGAGLAGVPGELFF.

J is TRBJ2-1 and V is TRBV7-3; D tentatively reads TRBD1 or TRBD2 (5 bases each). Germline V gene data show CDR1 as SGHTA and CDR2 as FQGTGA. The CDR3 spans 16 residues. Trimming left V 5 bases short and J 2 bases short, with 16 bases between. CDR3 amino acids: CASSVAGTAPYNEQFF. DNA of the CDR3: TGTGCCAGCAGCGTCGCCGGGACGGCCCCCTACAATGAGCAGTTCTTC.

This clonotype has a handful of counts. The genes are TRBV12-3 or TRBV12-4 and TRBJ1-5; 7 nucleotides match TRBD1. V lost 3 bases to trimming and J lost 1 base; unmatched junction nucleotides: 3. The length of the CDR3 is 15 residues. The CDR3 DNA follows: TGTGCCAGCAGTTTCGGAGGGGGCAGCAATCAGCCCCAGCATTTT. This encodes CASSFGGGSNQPQHF.